Following are 29 T cell receptor beta chains from one sample sequenced in a study of shared clonotypes between healthy human individuals (dated by TCRdb to 2020 to 2022). Receptor libraries were prepared by the immunoSEQ multiplex PCR assay. What TCRdb holds here is the immuneACCESS table cut down to in-frame rearrangements. Part of the clones is not present; checked against another copy, under half of the missing clones reflect an unresolved V gene, and the others are unexplained. A total of about 2,200,000 clones appear in this sample, 85% to 95% of them only once. Approximately 1.7% of the sample is in the top ten clones. CD8 naive samples were obtained by positive selection for CCR7 among CD45RO-negative cells, yielding a CD45RA+CCR7+ population from which TemRA cells were excluded. Sequenced: naive CD8+ T cells from PBMCs. This specimen's cell subset or site label, interpreted: CD45RA+CCR7+. The receptors here all came from a man between 18 and 29 years old in good health. Some clones in this sample may be carry-over from other donors' samples.

V and J are TRBV7-9 and TRBJ2-4, with 9 positions matching TRBD1. The J segment lost 3 bases and the V segment lost 5 bases, leaving 5 bases of the junction unmatched. The V gene's germline CDR1 is SEHNR and CDR2 FQNEAQ (reference sequence). This CDR3 spans 15 amino acids. The CDR3 spells CASSSRQGGKNIQYF. CDR3 in DNA: TGTGCCAGCAGCAGCCGACAGGGGGGCAAAAACATTCAGTACTTC.

This clone was detected once. The chain is built from TRBV11-2 and TRBJ2-7; TRBD2 matches 8 bases. CDR1 is SGHAT and CDR2 is FQNNGV in the germline V gene. The ends lost 3 bases at V and 4 bases at J; junction bases unmatched: 5. The CDR3 consists of 14 residues. The DNA of the CDR3 is TGTGCCAGCAGCTTCGAACTAGCGGAGTACGAGCAGTACTTC. It encodes CASSFELAEYEQYF.

The genes are TRBV19 and TRBJ1-2; D is uncertain. Germline CDR1 and CDR2: LNHDA and SQIVND (reference sequence). This CDR3 has 14 residues. Trimming pared 4 bases from V and 4 bases from J, leaving 13 bases between. This chain's CDR3 is CASSTRTVIYGYTF. CDR3 nucleotide sequence: TGTGCCAGTAGTACCCGGACGGTTATCTATGGCTACACCTTC. Supplemented by reference TRBV19 and TRBJ1-2, the full variable domain reads DGGITQSPKYLFRKEGQNVTLSCEQNLNHDAMYWYRQDPGQGLRLIYYSQIVNDFQKGDIAEGYSVSREKKESFPLTVTSAQKNPTAFYLCASSTRTVIYGYTFGSGTRLTVV.

This chain joins TRBV19 and TRBJ2-1; TRBD2 matches at 7 bases. The CDR3 contains 15 residues. Germline V CDR1 and CDR2: LNHDA, SQIVND (reference sequence). Trimming at V came to 3 bases and at J to 5 bases, leaving 7 bases not matched to a gene. CDR3: CASSIGVAGHNEQFF. The DNA of the CDR3 is TGTGCCAGTAGTATCGGGGTAGCGGGCCACAATGAGCAGTTCTTC.

V gene TRBV29-1 combines with J gene TRBJ1-1; D not resolved. This CDR3 is built from 15 residues. Germline V gene data show CDR1 as SQVTM and CDR2 as ANQGSEA. The V end was cut by 6 bases, the J end by 0 bases, with 17 bases between. This CDR3 is CSVRESALMNTEAFF. The CDR3 DNA sequence: TGCAGCGTCCGAGAGTCAGCCCTCATGAACACTGAAGCTTTCTTT.

As regards this clone: The sample has other DNA sequences that encode this CDR3 too. V usage is TRBV28 and J usage is TRBJ1-2; D remains ambiguous. CDR1 MDHEN and CDR2 SYDVKM come from the germline V gene. Trimming stripped 5 bases from V and 4 bases from J, with 5 bases between. The CDR3 consists of 11 residues. CDR3 in amino acids: CASSTGYGYTF. The CDR3 region has the DNA TGTGCCAGCAGTACGGGCTATGGCTACACCTTC.

The chain recombines TRBV25-1 with TRBJ1-2; weak D call: TRBD1 (5 bases). The CDR3 is 15 residues long. Trimming pared 3 bases from V and 8 bases from J, leaving 19 bases between. From germline, CDR1 is MGHDK and CDR2 SYGVNS. Here the CDR3 DNA reads TGTGCCAGCAGTGATCCAGACAGACCTGGGGACGGCTACACCTTC. It translates to CASSDPDRPGDGYTF.

The CDR3 nucleotides read TGTGCCAGCAGCTTAGGAGACAGATATAATAGCAATCAGCCCCAGCATTTT. This gives the protein CASSLGDRYNSNQPQHF. The chain employs TRBV7-2 and TRBJ1-5; TRBD1 is a possible D gene (5 bases). Trimming removed 1 base at V and 0 bases at J, with 13 bases between. The germline V gene encodes CDR1 SGHTA and CDR2 FQGNSA. The CDR3 is 17 amino acids.

CDR3 residues: CASSLSPRHRGGDTGELFF. The CDR3 DNA reads as TGTGCCAGCAGCTTAAGCCCGCGTCATCGCGGAGGGGACACCGGGGAGCTGTTTTTT. The V gene is TRBV7-3, the J gene TRBJ2-2; a weak D match, TRBD2 (6 bases). The CDR3 length is 19 residues. V was cut by 1 base and J by 3 bases, with 21 bases left in between. Germline V gene data show CDR1 as SGHTA and CDR2 as FQGTGA.

The V gene is TRBV15, the J gene TRBJ1-1; no definite D call. The V gene's germline CDR1 is LNHNV and CDR2 YYDKDF (reference sequence). The V end was cut by 0 bases, the J end by 1 base, with 15 bases between. The CDR3 extends over 17 amino acids. The CDR3 DNA reads TGTGCCACCAGCAGAGACCGGGCCCCTAATCGGAACACTGAAGCTTTCTTT. It encodes CATSRDRAPNRNTEAFF. Full variable domain (remainder filled in from reference TRBV15 and TRBJ1-1): DAMVIQNPRYQVTQFGKPVTLSCSQTLNHNVMYWYQQKSSQAPKLLFHYYDKDFNNEADTPDNFQSRRPNTSFCFLDIRSPGLGDTAMYLCATSRDRAPNRNTEAFFGQGTRLTVV.

The chain employs TRBV27 and TRBJ2-7; 10 nucleotides agree with TRBD2. CDR3 length: 16 residues. The germline CDR1 and CDR2 sequences are MNHEY and SMNVEV (reference sequence). J gave up 4 bases and V 7 bases, and 13 bases lay outside the gene matches. The DNA of the CDR3 is TGTGCCAGCAAACCATCAGCGGGAGGGGTCTCTTACGAGCAGTACTTC. This codes for CASKPSAGGVSYEQYF.

J is TRBJ2-7 and V is TRBV7-9; the D is unclear. CDR1 and CDR2 from the germline V gene are SEHNR and FQNEAQ (reference sequence). With 5 bases removed from V and 6 bases from J, the gap between germline ends came to 11 bases. The CDR3 length is 12 residues. The CDR3 DNA follows: TGTGCCAGCAGCCCAACACAAGGCGAGCAGTACTTC. Protein sequence: CASSPTQGEQYF.

V gene TRBV7-9 combines with J gene TRBJ2-4; 7 bases line up with TRBD1. The V gene end was trimmed by 5 bases and the J gene end by 2 bases; junction bases not matched to a gene: 12. The germline V gene encodes CDR1 SEHNR and CDR2 FQNEAQ (reference sequence). The CDR3 has 17 amino acids. In DNA, the CDR3 is TGTGCCAGCAGCCCGATCGACAGGGTGATTTCCAAAAACATTCAGTACTTC. It translates to CASSPIDRVISKNIQYF.

Concerning this clone: Distinct nucleotide sequences in the sample also encode this CDR3. This sequence joins TRBV7-9 and TRBJ2-1; TRBD2 matches 12 bases. J gave up 6 bases and V 1 base, and 1 base lay outside the gene matches. CDR1 SEHNR and CDR2 FQNEAQ come from the germline V gene (reference sequence). CDR3 size: 15 residues. The CDR3 loop reads CASSLVLAGGNEQFF. The CDR3 DNA is TGTGCCAGCAGCTTAGTACTAGCGGGAGGCAATGAGCAGTTCTTC.

For this clone: This specimen includes other DNA sequences encoding the same CDR3. This sequence joins TRBV13 and TRBJ1-5; a possible D gene is TRBD1 (6 bases). The CDR3 extends over 15 amino acids. The germline V gene has CDR1 PRHDT and CDR2 FYEKMQ (reference sequence). V dropped 0 bases and J dropped 1 base, with 7 bases sitting between them. CDR3 DNA sequence: TGTGCCAGCAGCTTAGGGGGGGCCAGCAATCAGCCCCAGCATTTT. It is translated as CASSLGGASNQPQHF.

This chain joins TRBV28 and TRBJ2-7; the D is unclear. The V end lost 7 bases, the J end lost 5 bases, and 9 bases lay between the germline ends. The CDR3 is 11 amino acids. Germline CDR1 is MDHEN and CDR2 is SYDVKM. The chain's CDR3 is CASTIGHEQYF. The CDR3 DNA sequence: TGTGCCAGCACTATCGGCCACGAGCAGTACTTC. Variable domain in full (rest from reference TRBV28 and TRBJ2-7): DVKVTQSSRYLVKRTGEKVFLECVQDMDHENMFWYRQDPGLGLRLIYFSYDVKMKEKGDIPEGYSVSREKKERFSLILESASTNQTSMYLCASTIGHEQYFGPGTRLTVT.

The chain combines TRBV15 with TRBJ2-3, with 9 bases matching TRBD2. Germline values: CDR1 LNHNV, CDR2 YYDKDF (reference sequence). Trimming took 1 base from V and 0 from J; bases not matched to a gene: 2. The CDR3 length is 16 residues. CDR3 in amino acids: CATSRGLADSTDTQYF. The DNA of the CDR3 is TGTGCCACCAGCAGAGGACTAGCGGACAGCACAGATACGCAGTATTTT.

V usage is TRBV6-1 and J usage is TRBJ2-7; perhaps TRBD2 as D (6 bases). Deletions cut 4 bases from V and 4 bases from J, with 17 bases between. CDR1 MNHNS and CDR2 SASEGT come from the germline V gene. The CDR3 is made up of 15 amino acids. The CDR3 reads CASSALPEGMYEQYF. CDR3 in DNA: TGTGCCAGCAGTGCCCTACCGGAGGGGATGTACGAGCAGTACTTC.

The chain has TRBV29-1 and TRBJ2-7; 10 positions agree with TRBD1. Germline V CDR1 and CDR2: SQVTM, ANQGSEA. V shed 3 bases, J shed 6 bases, and the junction held 8 bases outside the gene matches. The CDR3 spans 14 residues. CDR3 in amino acids: CSVDDPGQGSEQYF. The CDR3 bases are TGCAGCGTTGACGACCCGGGACAGGGGTCCGAGCAGTACTTC.

A single count supports this clone. The rearrangement links TRBV7-9 to TRBJ2-1; possible D gene TRBD1, 6 bases. CDR3 length: 14 residues. Germline loops: CDR1 SEHNR, CDR2 FQNEAQ (reference sequence). Trimming left V 5 bases short and J 4 bases short, with 12 bases between. The CDR3, as DNA: TGTGCCAGCAGCAATAGACAGGCTTACAATGAGCAGTTCTTC. Translation: CASSNRQAYNEQFF.

J is TRBJ2-1 and V is TRBV27, with TRBD1 identical over 8 bases. The CDR3 has 17 amino acids. The germline V gene has CDR1 MNHEY and CDR2 SMNVEV (reference sequence). V lost 4 bases, J lost 6 bases, and 14 bases stayed unmatched. The DNA for the CDR3 is TGTGCCAGCAGTTCGCCGAGGGGGCAGGGGGCTATCAATGAGCAGTTCTTC. Protein product: CASSSPRGQGAINEQFF.

The chain joins TRBV12-2 to TRBJ1-5. TRBV12-2 is flagged as a pseudogene. This CDR3 contains 10 residues. CDR3 sequence reads: CASRGQPQHF. DNA of the CDR3: TGTGCAAGTCGCGGGCAGCCCCAGCATTTT.

This clone has just a few counts. The chain links TRBV29-1 to TRBJ2-7, with 9 bases matching TRBD2. Trimming cost V 7 bases and J 5 bases; bases outside gene matches: 3. The CDR3 has 11 residues. The germline gives CDR1 SQVTM, CDR2 ANQGSEA. CDR3 bases: TGCAGCGGTAGCGGGAGCCACGAGCAGTACTTC. Its translation: CSGSGSHEQYF.

The chain carries TRBV7-2 and TRBJ2-7, with unresolved D. V lost 5 bases, J lost 6 bases, and 14 bases lay in between. The CDR3 is 13 amino acids. Germline V gives CDR1 SGHTA, CDR2 FQGNSA. The CDR3 DNA reads as TGTGCCAGCAGCCCGGGTACCAAGCCCGAGCAGTACTTC. It specifies CASSPGTKPEQYF.

The rearrangement joins TRBV5-1 to TRBJ2-7; D may be TRBD1 (6 bases). V lost 4 bases, J lost 5 bases, and 19 bases lay in between. Per germline, CDR1 SGHRS and CDR2 YFSETQ. The CDR3 totals 15 residues. The CDR3 is CASSPVPAGADEQYF. CDR3 in DNA: TGCGCCAGCAGCCCCGTCCCGGCAGGGGCGGACGAGCAGTACTTC.

V and J are TRBV27 and TRBJ2-1; 8 nucleotides match TRBD1. This CDR3 has 14 residues. V was pared by 10 bases and J by 9 bases, with 14 bases of the junction left unmatched. Per germline, CDR1 MNHEY and CDR2 SMNVEV (reference sequence). The CDR3 sequence is CATSLGQGLLEQFF. CDR3 DNA: TGTGCCACCTCACTCGGACAGGGCTTACTTGAGCAGTTCTTC.

The rearrangement uses TRBV28 and TRBJ1-5, with D maybe TRBD1 (5 bases). The CDR3 runs 16 residues. Trimming took off 1 base at V and 1 base at J, with 11 bases between the two ends. The germline V gene encodes CDR1 MDHEN and CDR2 SYDVKM. CDR3 DNA: TGTGCCAGCAGTTTATTCGGGACCTCCAGCAATCAGCCCCAGCATTTT. It is translated as CASSLFGTSSNQPQHF.

A word on this clone: Other DNA sequences from this sample encode an identical CDR3 as well. The rearrangement uses TRBV11-2 and TRBJ2-1; D gene uncertain. V shed 3 bases and J shed 1 base, with 7 bases lying between them. This CDR3 contains 14 residues. Germline CDR1 SGHAT, CDR2 FQNNGV. The CDR3 protein is CASSFGSSYNEQFF. As DNA, the CDR3 is TGTGCCAGCAGCTTCGGGTCATCCTACAATGAGCAGTTCTTC.

The genes are TRBV19 and TRBJ2-2; 10 bases map to TRBD2. CDR1 is LNHDA and CDR2 is SQIVND in the germline V gene (reference sequence). This CDR3 is built from 14 residues. The V and J ends lost 8 bases and 6 bases, in that order; junction bases with no gene match: 6. CDR3 in DNA: TGTGCCAGTGTCGCTAGCGGGAGAGCCGGGGAGCTGTTTTTT. Residues: CASVASGRAGELFF.